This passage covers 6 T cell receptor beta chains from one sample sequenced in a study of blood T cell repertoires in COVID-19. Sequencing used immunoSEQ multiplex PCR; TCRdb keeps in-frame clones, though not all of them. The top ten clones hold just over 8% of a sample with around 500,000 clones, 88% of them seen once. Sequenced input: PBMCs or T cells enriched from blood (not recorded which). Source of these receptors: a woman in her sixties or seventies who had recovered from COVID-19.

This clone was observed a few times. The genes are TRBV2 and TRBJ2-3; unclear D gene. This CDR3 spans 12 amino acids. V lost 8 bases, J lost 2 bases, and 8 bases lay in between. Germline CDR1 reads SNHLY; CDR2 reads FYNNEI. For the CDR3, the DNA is TGTGCCAGCTACGAGCCCACAGATACGCAGTATTTT. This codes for CASYEPTDTQYF.

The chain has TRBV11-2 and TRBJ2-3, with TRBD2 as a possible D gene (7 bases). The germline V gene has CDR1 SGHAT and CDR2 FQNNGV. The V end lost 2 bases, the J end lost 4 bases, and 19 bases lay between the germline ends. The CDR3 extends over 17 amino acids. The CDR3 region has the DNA TGTGCCAGCAGCTTACTCCCTCTACGGGGGGCGTCAGATACGCAGTATTTT. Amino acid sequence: CASSLLPLRGASDTQYF.

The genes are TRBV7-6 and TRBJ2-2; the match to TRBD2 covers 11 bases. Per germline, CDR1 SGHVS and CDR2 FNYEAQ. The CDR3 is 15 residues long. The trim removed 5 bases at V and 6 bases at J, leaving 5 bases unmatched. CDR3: CASSVSGGAPGELFF. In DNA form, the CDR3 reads TGTGCCAGCAGCGTTAGCGGGGGGGCCCCCGGGGAGCTGTTTTTT.

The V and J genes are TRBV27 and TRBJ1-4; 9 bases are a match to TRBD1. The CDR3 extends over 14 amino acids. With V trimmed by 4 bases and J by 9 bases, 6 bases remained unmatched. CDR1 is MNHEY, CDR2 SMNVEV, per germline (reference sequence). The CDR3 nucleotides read TGTGCCAGCAGTTGGACAGGGGAGGAGAAAAAACTGTTTTTT. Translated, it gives CASSWTGEEKKLFF.

The CDR3 bases are TGTGCCAGTAGTATAAGTGGGGGCGGCGCAGATACGCAGTATTTT. Protein: CASSISGGGADTQYF. The chain joins TRBV19 to TRBJ2-3; D may be TRBD1 (6 bases). V lost 2 bases and J lost 4, with 13 bases in between. CDR1 LNHDA and CDR2 SQIVND come from the germline V gene (reference sequence). This CDR3 comprises 15 residues.

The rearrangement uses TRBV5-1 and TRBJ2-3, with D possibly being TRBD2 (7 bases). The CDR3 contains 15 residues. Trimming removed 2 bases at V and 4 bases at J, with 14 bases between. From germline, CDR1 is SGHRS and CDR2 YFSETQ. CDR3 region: CASSLGAGAPDTQYF. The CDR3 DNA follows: TGCGCCAGCAGCTTAGGGGCGGGGGCCCCAGATACGCAGTATTTT. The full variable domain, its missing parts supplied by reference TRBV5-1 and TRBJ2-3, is KAGVTQTPRYLIKTRGQQVTLSCSPISGHRSVSWYQQTPGQGLQFLFEYFSETQRNKGNFPGRFSGRQFSNSRSEMNVSTLELGDSALYLCASSLGAGAPDTQYFGPGTRLTVL.